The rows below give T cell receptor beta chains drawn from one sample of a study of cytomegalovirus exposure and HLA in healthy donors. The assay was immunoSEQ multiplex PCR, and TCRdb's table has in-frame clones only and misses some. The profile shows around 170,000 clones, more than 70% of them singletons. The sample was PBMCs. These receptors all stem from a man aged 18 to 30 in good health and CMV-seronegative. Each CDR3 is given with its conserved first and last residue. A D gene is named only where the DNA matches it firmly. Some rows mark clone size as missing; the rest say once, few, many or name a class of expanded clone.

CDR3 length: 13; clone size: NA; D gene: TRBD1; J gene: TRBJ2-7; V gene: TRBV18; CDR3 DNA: TGTGCCAGCTCATCGGGACAGGACTACGAGCAGTACTTC; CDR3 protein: CASSSGQDYEQYF
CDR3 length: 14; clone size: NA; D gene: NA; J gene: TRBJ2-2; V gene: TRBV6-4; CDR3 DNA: TGTGCCAGCAGGACCGGGGTGAACACCGGGGAGCTGTTTTTT; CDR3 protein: CASRTGVNTGELFF
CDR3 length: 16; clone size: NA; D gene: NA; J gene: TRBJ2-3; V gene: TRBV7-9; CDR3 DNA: TGTGCCAGCAGCTCCTATTATTCGTCCGGGGCAGATACGCAGTATTTT; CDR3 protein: CASSSYYSSGADTQYF
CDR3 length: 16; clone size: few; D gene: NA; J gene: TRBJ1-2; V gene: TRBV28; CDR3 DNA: TGTGCCAGCAGTTTGTTGGACAGTTACCGTTTAAATGGCTACACCTTC; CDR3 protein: CASSLLDSYRLNGYTF
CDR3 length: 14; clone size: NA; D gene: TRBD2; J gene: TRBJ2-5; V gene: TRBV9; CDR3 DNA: TGTGCCAGCAGCCCCAATCCGGGGGGGGAGACCCAGTACTTC; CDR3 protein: CASSPNPGGETQYF
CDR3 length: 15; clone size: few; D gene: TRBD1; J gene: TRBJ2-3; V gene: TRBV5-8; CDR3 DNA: TGTGCCAGCAGCGTGGACAGGGGGCGGACAGATACGCAGTATTTT; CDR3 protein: CASSVDRGRTDTQYF
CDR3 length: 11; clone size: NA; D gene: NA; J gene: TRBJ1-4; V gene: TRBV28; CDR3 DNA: TGTGCCAGCAGTTATACAGGGAAACTGTTTTTT; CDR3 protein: CASSYTGKLFF
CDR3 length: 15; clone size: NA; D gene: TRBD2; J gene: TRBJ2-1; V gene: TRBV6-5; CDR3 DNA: TGTGCCAGCCGGGGGGGCGGCTCCGGCTACAATGAGCAGTTCTTC; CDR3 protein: CASRGGGSGYNEQFF
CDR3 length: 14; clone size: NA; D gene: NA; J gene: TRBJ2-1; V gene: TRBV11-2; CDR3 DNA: TGTGCCAGCAGCTTAACGGGAGTAGGCAATGAGCAGTTCTTC; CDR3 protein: CASSLTGVGNEQFF
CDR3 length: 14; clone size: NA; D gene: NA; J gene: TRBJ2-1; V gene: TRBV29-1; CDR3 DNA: TGCAGCGTTGAAGGGGGCACGTCCTACAATGAGCAGTTCTTC; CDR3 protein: CSVEGGTSYNEQFF
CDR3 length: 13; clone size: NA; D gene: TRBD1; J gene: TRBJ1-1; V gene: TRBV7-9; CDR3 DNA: TGTGCCAGCAGCTTAGAACAGGGGACTGAAGCTTTCTTT; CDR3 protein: CASSLEQGTEAFF
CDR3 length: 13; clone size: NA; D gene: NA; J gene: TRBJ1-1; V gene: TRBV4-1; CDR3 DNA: TGCGCCAGCAGCCAAGGACAGAACACTGAAGCTTTCTTT; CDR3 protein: CASSQGQNTEAFF
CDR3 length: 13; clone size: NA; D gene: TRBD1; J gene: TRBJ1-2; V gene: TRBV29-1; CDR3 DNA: TGCAGCGTTTCCCGGGACAGGGACGGCGGCTACACCTTC; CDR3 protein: CSVSRDRDGGYTF
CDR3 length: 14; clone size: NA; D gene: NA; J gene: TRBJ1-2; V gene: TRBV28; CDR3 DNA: TGTGCCAGCAGTCCCGGTGGGGCGAACTATGGCTACACCTTC; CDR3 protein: CASSPGGANYGYTF
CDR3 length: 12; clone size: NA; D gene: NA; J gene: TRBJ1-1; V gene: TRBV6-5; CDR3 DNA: TGTGCCAGCAGAACAAGGAACACTGAAGCTTTCTTT; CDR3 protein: CASRTRNTEAFF
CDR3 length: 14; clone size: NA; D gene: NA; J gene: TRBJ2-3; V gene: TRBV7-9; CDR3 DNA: TGTGCCAGCAGCACCACTACGGCTTCCACTACGCAGTATTTT; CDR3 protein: CASSTTTASTTQYF
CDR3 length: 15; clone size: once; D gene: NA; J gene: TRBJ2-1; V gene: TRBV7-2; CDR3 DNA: TGTGCCAGCAGCTCATATGGACAGATCTACAATGAGCAGTTCTTC; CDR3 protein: CASSSYGQIYNEQFF
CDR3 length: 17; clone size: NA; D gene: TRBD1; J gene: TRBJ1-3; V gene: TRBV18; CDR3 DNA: TGTGCCAGCTCACCACCGGGACAGGGCTTCTCTGGAAACACCATATATTTT; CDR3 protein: CASSPPGQGFSGNTIYF
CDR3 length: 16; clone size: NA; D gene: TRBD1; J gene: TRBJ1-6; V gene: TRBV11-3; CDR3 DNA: TGTGCCATAGGGGGTAAACAGGGGCCCTATAATTCACCCCTCCACTTT; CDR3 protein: CAIGGKQGPYNSPLHF
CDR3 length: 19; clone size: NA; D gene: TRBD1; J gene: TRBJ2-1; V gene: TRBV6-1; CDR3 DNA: TGTGCCAGCAGTGCTGTAGACAGGGGGCTGCGACCCACTTACAATGAGCAGTTCTTC; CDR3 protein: CASSAVDRGLRPTYNEQFF
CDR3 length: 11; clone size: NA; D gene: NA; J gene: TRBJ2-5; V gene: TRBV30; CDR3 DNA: TGTGCCTGGATGGGAGTCGAGACCCAGTACTTC; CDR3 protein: CAWMGVETQYF
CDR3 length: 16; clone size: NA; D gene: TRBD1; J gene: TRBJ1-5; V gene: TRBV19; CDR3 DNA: TGTGCCAGTAACCCGACAGGGGCCTCTAGCAATCAGCCCCAGCATTTT; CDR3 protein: CASNPTGASSNQPQHF
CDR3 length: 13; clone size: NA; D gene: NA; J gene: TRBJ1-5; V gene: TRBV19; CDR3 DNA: TGTGCCACCCGGGAGGTTGGCAATCAGCCCCAGCATTTT; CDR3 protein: CATREVGNQPQHF
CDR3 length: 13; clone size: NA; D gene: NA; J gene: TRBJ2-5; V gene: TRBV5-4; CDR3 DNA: TGTGCCAGCAGCTACGAGTTGGAGGAGACCCAGTACTTC; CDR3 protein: CASSYELEETQYF
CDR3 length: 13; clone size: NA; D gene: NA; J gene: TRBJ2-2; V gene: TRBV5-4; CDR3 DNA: TGTGCCAGCAGCTTCCAGGGTACCGGGGAGCTGTTTTTT; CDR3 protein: CASSFQGTGELFF
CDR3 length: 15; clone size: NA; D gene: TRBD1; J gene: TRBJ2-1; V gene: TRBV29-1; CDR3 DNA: TGCAGCGTTGAAGGGTCGGGACAGGCATACAATGAGCAGTTCTTC; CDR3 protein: CSVEGSGQAYNEQFF
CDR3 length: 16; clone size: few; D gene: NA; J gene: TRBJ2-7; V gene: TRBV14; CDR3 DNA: TGTGCCAGCAGCCTCAAGGGAGGCAGGGTTCACTACGAGCAGTACTTC; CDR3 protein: CASSLKGGRVHYEQYF
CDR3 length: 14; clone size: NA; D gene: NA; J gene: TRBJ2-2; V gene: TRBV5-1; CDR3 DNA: TGCGCCATCAGAGAGGGCGCGAACACCGGGGAGCTGTTTTTT; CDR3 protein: CAIREGANTGELFF
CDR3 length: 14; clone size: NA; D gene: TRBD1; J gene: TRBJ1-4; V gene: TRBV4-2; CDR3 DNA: TGTGCCAGCAGCCCGGGACAGAACGAGGAAAAACTGTTTTTT; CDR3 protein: CASSPGQNEEKLFF
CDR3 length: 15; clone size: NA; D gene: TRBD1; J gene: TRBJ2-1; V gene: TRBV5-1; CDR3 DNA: TGCGCCAGCAGCTTAGCCGGGACAGGTTACAATGAGCAGTTCTTC; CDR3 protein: CASSLAGTGYNEQFF
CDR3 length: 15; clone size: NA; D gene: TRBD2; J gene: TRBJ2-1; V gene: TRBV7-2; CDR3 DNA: TGTGCCAGCAGCGACCTAGCGGGAGCGAGGAATGAGCAGTTCTTC; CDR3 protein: CASSDLAGARNEQFF
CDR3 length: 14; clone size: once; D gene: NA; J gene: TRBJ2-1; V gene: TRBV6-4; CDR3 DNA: TGTGCCAGCAGTACCCTGGCTGGTTACAATGAGCAGTTCTTC; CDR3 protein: CASSTLAGYNEQFF
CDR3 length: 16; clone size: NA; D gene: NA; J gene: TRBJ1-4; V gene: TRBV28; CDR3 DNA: TGTGCCAGCAGTTCGTCCCGGGGGGCCACTAATGAAAAACTGTTTTTT; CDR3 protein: CASSSSRGATNEKLFF
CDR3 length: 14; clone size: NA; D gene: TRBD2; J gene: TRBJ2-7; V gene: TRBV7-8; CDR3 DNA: TGTGCCAGCAGCTTAGGGCTAGCGGGCTACGAGCAGTACTTC; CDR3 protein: CASSLGLAGYEQYF
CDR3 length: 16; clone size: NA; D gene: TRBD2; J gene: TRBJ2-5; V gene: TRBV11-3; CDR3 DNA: TGTGCCAGCAGCCCCCGAGGGGAGGGGCCCCTTGAGACCCAGTACTTC; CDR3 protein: CASSPRGEGPLETQYF
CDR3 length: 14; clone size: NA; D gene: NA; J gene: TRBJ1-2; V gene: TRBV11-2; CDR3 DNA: TGTGCCAGCAGCTTACAGGTTACTAACTATGGCTACACCTTC; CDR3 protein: CASSLQVTNYGYTF
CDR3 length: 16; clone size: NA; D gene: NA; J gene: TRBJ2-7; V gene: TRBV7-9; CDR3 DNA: TGTGCCAGCAGCTCGGGCGGGGGCAGGTTCTCCTACGAGCAGTACTTC; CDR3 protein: CASSSGGGRFSYEQYF
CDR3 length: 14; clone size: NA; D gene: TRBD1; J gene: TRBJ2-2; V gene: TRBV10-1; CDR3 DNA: TGCGCCAGCGGTTGGACAGGAAACACCGGGGAGCTGTTTTTT; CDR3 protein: CASGWTGNTGELFF
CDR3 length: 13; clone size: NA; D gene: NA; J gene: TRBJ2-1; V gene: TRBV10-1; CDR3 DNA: TGCGCCAGCAGTGGGGGATTAGGGGCTGAGCAGTTCTTC; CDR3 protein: CASSGGLGAEQFF
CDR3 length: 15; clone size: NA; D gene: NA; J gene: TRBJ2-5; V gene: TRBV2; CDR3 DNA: TGTGCCAGCACCGTCTCACAGGGTCCGGACGAGACCCAGTACTTC; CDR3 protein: CASTVSQGPDETQYF
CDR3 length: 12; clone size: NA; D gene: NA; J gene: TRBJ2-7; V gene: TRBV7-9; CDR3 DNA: TGTGCCAGCAGCTTAGTGGCTTACGAGCAGTACTTC; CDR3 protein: CASSLVAYEQYF
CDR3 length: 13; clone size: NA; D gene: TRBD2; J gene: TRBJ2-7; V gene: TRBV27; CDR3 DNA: TGTGCCAGCAGTCCGGGACTAGTAGCCGAGCAGTACTTC; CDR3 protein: CASSPGLVAEQYF
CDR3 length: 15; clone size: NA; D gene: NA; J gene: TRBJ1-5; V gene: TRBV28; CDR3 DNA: TGTGCCAGCAGTTTGCGACAGTATAGCAATCAGCCCCAGCATTTT; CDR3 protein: CASSLRQYSNQPQHF
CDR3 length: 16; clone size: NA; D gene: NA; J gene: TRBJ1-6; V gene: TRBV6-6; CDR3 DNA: TGTGCCAGCAGTTACTCATCAGGGGCTGGTAATTCACCCCTCCACTTT; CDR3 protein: CASSYSSGAGNSPLHF
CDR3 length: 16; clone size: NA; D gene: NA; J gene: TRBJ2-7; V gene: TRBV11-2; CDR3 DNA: TGTGCCAGCACCCGAGGGAGGAAGTCTAGCTCCTACGAGCAGTACTTC; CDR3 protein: CASTRGRKSSSYEQYF
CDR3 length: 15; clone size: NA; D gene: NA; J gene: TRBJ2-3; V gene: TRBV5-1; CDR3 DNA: TGCGCCAGCAGCCCGGCTAGCGTTCAGGCAGATACGCAGTATTTT; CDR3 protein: CASSPASVQADTQYF
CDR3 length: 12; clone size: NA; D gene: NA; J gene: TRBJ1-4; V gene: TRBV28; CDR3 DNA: TGTGCCAGCAGTGACTCCGGGACTTCACTGTTTTTT; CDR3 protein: CASSDSGTSLFF
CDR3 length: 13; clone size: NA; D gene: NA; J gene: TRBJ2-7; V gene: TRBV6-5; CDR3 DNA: TGTGCCAGCAGTTTGGGGCAGTTCTACGAGCAGTACTTC; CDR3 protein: CASSLGQFYEQYF
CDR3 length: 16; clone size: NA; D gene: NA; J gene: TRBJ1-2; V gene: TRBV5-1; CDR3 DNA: TGCGCCAGCAGCCAACTCGGACAGACGGTTAACTATGGCTACACCTTC; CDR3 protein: CASSQLGQTVNYGYTF
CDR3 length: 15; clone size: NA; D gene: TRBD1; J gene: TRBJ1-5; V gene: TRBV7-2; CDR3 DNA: TGTGCCAGCAGCTTAGAGGGAACAGGGGAGGAGCCCCAGCATTTT; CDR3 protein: CASSLEGTGEEPQHF
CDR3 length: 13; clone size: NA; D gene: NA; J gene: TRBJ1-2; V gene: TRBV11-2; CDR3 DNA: TGTGCCAGCAGCCCGGACAGCTACTATGGCTACACCTTC; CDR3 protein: CASSPDSYYGYTF
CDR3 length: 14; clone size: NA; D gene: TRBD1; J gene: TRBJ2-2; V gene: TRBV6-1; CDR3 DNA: TGTGCCAGCAAACTAGGGGGCAACACCGGGGAGCTGTTTTTT; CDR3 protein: CASKLGGNTGELFF
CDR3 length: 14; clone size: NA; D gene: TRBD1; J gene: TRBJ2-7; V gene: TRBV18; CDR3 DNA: TGTGCCAGCTCACCATGGCAGGGGGCCTACGAGCAGTACTTC; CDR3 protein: CASSPWQGAYEQYF
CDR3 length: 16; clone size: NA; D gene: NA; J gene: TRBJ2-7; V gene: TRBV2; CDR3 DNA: TGTGCCAGCAGCCTCCTAGGCGGCAGCCCTTCCCTGGAGCAGTACTTC; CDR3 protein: CASSLLGGSPSLEQYF